This entry lists 6 T cell receptor beta chains sequenced from one sample in a study of T cells after yellow fever vaccination. A single record per CDR3 protein comes from TCRdb applying MiXCR to the 5' RACE reads. The sample has 150,000 to 200,000 distinct CDR3 sequences, about a tenth seen once. The starting material was CD8+ T cells sorted from PBMCs, obtained 45 days after the yellow fever booster vaccination. The receptors derive from a young man who received the YFV17D yellow fever vaccine.

This clonotype turned up a few times. The chain links TRBV6-1 to TRBJ2-7; 7 positions match TRBD1. V shed 11 bases, J shed 2 bases, and the junction held 9 bases outside the gene matches. Germline V gene data show CDR1 as MNHNS and CDR2 as SASEGT. The length of the CDR3 is 13 residues. Here the CDR3 reads CACGAGTAYEQYV. CDR3 nucleotides: TGTGCCTGTGGGGCCGGGACAGCCTACGAGCAGTACGTC.

V gene TRBV6-2 or TRBV6-3 combines with J gene TRBJ2-7, with a possible D match to TRBD1 (7 bases). The CDR3 has 14 residues. V lost 6 bases, J lost 7 bases, and 19 bases lay in between. Per germline, CDR1 MNHEY and CDR2 SVGEGT. The CDR3 reads CASRPTDRAGEQYV. In DNA form, the CDR3 reads TGTGCCAGCAGACCTACAGACAGGGCGGGAGAGCAGTACGTC.

V gene TRBV5-1 combines with J gene TRBJ1-2; 7 positions match TRBD1. This CDR3 has 15 residues. The germline gives CDR1 SGHRS, CDR2 YFSETQ. Germline trimming cut 3 bases from V and 3 bases from J; bases unmatched to any gene: 8. Written as DNA, the CDR3 is TGCGCCAGCAGCTCCGATATACAGGGGCACTATGGCTACACCTTC. Protein product: CASSSDIQGHYGYTF.

The chain combines TRBV12-3 or TRBV12-4 with TRBJ2-7; the D is unclear. V was cut by 4 bases and J by 0 bases, with 7 bases left in between. The CDR3 is made up of 13 amino acids. The CDR3 region is CASSSRVSYEQYF. CDR3 DNA sequence: TGTGCCAGCAGTTCGAGAGTCTCCTACGAGCAGTACTTC.

This chain links TRBV25-1 with TRBJ2-2, with D possibly TRBD2 on 6 matching bases. V was pared by 3 bases and J by 5 bases, with 19 bases between. The CDR3 sequence is 17 residues long. Germline loops: CDR1 MGHDK, CDR2 SYGVNS. The CDR3 coding sequence is TGTGCCAGCAGTGATCTCCCGGGACCCCGGGGGACCGGGGAGCTGTTTTTT. It yields the protein CASSDLPGPRGTGELFF.

There are many counts of this clonotype. The rearrangement links TRBV20-1 to TRBJ2-1, with D possibly being TRBD2 (5 bases). The CDR3 is 13 residues long. Germline V gene sequence: CDR1 DFQATT, CDR2 SNEGSKA (reference sequence). Trimming cost V 6 bases and J 0 bases, with 9 bases left between them. The CDR3 nucleotides are TGCAGTGCCACGGGATACTCCTACAATGAGCAGTTCTTC. Protein: CSATGYSYNEQFF.